Presented here are 21 T cell receptor beta chains from one specimen sequenced in a study of graft-versus-host responses after intestinal transplantation. Their antigens are not known. The table came from immunoSEQ multiplex PCR; TCRdb's copy has only in-frame clones and leaves some out. The table lists about 36,000 clones, approximately 94% of them singletons. Source: unstimulated CD4+ T cells sorted from spleen or lymph node cells, taken before transplant. The receptor source for this set is a human donor who was the organ donor for an intestinal transplant.

As for this clone: Relative to the germline gene, one junction end is altered; a read error may explain this. This chain connects TRBV7-9 to TRBJ1-3; D is uncertain. CDR3 length equals 12 residues. Germline loops: CDR1 SEHNR, CDR2 FQNEAQ (reference sequence). As DNA, the CDR3 is TGTGCCAGCAGCCCCCTGGTCGGAGGGTTTAATTTT. It codes for CASSPLVGGFNF.

The chain has TRBV6-6 and TRBJ2-2, with 8 bases fitting TRBD2. The V segment lost 1 base and the J segment 6 bases; nucleotides outside the gene matches: 4. Germline V CDR1 and CDR2: MNHNY, SVGAGI (reference sequence). CDR3 length equals 15 residues. Written as DNA, the CDR3 is TGTGCCAGCAGTTACTTGTCGGGGGGGGCCGGGGAGCTGTTTTTT. Translated, it gives CASSYLSGGAGELFF.

CDR3 in DNA: TGTGCCAGCAGTAGTAGGGGTGCAACTAATGAAAAACTGTTTTTT. Translation gives CASSSRGATNEKLFF. This sequence joins TRBV27 and TRBJ1-4; the D gene is possibly TRBD1 (5 bases). CDR3 length equals 15 residues. CDR1 MNHEY and CDR2 SMNVEV come from the germline V gene (reference sequence). Deletions cut 5 bases from V and 0 bases from J, with 10 bases between.

This rearrangement joins TRBV6-1 to TRBJ1-2, with D uncertain. Germline loops: CDR1 MNHNS, CDR2 SASEGT. The CDR3 spans 13 residues. V was clipped by 6 bases and J by 4 bases, with 12 bases between them. This CDR3 is CASSPQWFYGYTF. The CDR3 DNA is TGTGCCAGCAGCCCACAGTGGTTCTATGGCTACACCTTC.

The chain uses TRBV29-1 and TRBJ2-1; D gene uncertain. CDR1 is SQVTM and CDR2 is ANQGSEA in the germline V gene. The CDR3 runs 13 residues. Trimming removed 8 bases from V and 3 bases from J, with 14 bases in between. CDR3 bases: TGCAGCTCGGGTGGCAGTAGCTACAATGAGCAGTTCTTC. Translating it yields CSSGGSSYNEQFF.

The genes are TRBV5-5 and TRBJ1-1; no clear D. CDR1 and CDR2 from the germline V gene are SGHKS and YYEKEE (reference sequence). Trimming left V 4 bases short and J 1 base short, with 11 bases between. CDR3 length: 14 residues. The CDR3 DNA is TGTGCCAGCAGCAAGGACGGCCCGAACACTGAAGCTTTCTTT. It is translated as CASSKDGPNTEAFF.

This clone was detected once. The identical CDR3 is also encoded by other nucleotide sequences in the sample. The chain is built from TRBV7-2 and TRBJ2-3, with 7 bases that match TRBD2. Germline-derived CDR1 and CDR2 are SGHTA and FQGNSA. Trimming cost V 1 base and J 2 bases; bases outside gene matches: 3. CDR3 length equals 15 residues. The CDR3 sequence: CASSLGAGVTDTQYF. The CDR3 DNA reads as TGTGCCAGCAGCTTAGGGGCGGGGGTCACAGATACGCAGTATTTT.

In regard to this clone: At one boundary the junction diverges from the germline segment, which might be a read error. The chain is built from TRBV7-7 and TRBJ2-3, with 12 bases identical to TRBD2. Germline CDR1 and CDR2: SSHAT and FNYEAQ (reference sequence). CDR3 size: 16 residues. The CDR3 sequence: CASSPGTSGLTDTQYF. The CDR3 nucleotides read TGTGCTAGCAGCCCCGGGACTAGCGGGCTGACGGATACGCAGTATTTT. The entire variable domain, with the rest obtained from reference TRBV7-7 and TRBJ2-3, is as follows: GAGVSQSPRYKVTKRGQDVTLRCDPISSHATLYWYQQALGQGPEFLTYFNYEAQPDKSGLPSDRFSAERPEGSISTLTIQRTEQRDSAMYRCASSPGTSGLTDTQYFGPGTRLTVL.

The V gene is TRBV6-1, the J gene TRBJ1-1, with D possibly matching TRBD1 (5 bases). CDR3 length equals 15 residues. Germline V gene sequence: CDR1 MNHNS, CDR2 SASEGT. The V gene lost 3 bases and the J gene lost 5 bases, with 16 bases spanning the gap. CDR3 in DNA: TGTGCCAGCAGTGAGAGGGGCCCAGGCGGAACTGAAGCTTTCTTT. Translation: CASSERGPGGTEAFF.

This clone was detected once. V gene TRBV10-3 combines with J gene TRBJ1-5; TRBD1 aligns across 7 bases. Germline V gene data show CDR1 as ENHRY and CDR2 as SYGVKD. J was trimmed by 6 bases and V by 6 bases; bases with no gene match: 5. This CDR3 has 13 amino acids. DNA for the CDR3: TGTGCCATCAGCAGAGCAGGGGGTCAGCCCCAGCATTTT. Translated, it gives CAISRAGGQPQHF.

As DNA, the CDR3 is TGTGCCAGTAGTATGAGGCAGGTCCTCTATGGCTACACCTTC. Protein sequence: CASSMRQVLYGYTF. V usage is TRBV19 and J usage is TRBJ1-2; D not certain. There are 14 residues in the CDR3. Trimming left V 3 bases short and J 4 bases short, with 12 bases between. The germline V gene has CDR1 LNHDA and CDR2 SQIVND (reference sequence).

V usage is TRBV11-3 and J usage is TRBJ2-7, with 7 bases aligning to TRBD1. CDR3 length equals 15 residues. The V gene's germline CDR1 is SGHNT and CDR2 YENEEA. V lost 3 bases, J lost 4 bases, and 9 bases stayed unmatched. The CDR3 DNA reads TGTGCCAGCAGCTTCCGGGTCGAGGGGGCGTACGAGCAGTACTTC. Its protein product is CASSFRVEGAYEQYF. Complete variable domain (other parts from reference TRBV11-3 and TRBJ2-7): EAGVVQSPRYKIIEKKQPVAFWCNPISGHNTLYWYLQNLGQGPELLIRYENEEAVDDSQLPKDRFSAERLKGVDSTLKIQPAELGDSAVYLCASSFRVEGAYEQYFGPGTRLTVT.

The rearrangement uses TRBV28 and TRBJ1-2, with D unclear. Germline loops: CDR1 MDHEN, CDR2 SYDVKM. Deletions cut 5 bases from V and 4 bases from J, with 14 bases between. The CDR3 covers 14 residues. Here the CDR3 DNA reads TGTGCCAGCAGTGACGCGGGCAGCTTCTATGGCTACACCTTC. Translated, it gives CASSDAGSFYGYTF.

As for this clone: This same CDR3 is encoded by further DNA sequences in the sample. The V call is TRBV5-1, the J call TRBJ2-7; D is perhaps TRBD1 or TRBD2 (5 bases each). Germline V CDR1 and CDR2: SGHRS, YFSETQ. The V end was cut by 4 bases, the J end by 2 bases, with 13 bases between. The CDR3 is 14 residues long. The CDR3 coding sequence is TGCGCCAGCAGCCCGGGACGGATAGCCTACGAGCAGTACTTC. It translates to CASSPGRIAYEQYF. Combining the CDR3 with reference TRBV5-1 and TRBJ2-7 gives the whole variable domain KAGVTQTPRYLIKTRGQQVTLSCSPISGHRSVSWYQQTPGQGLQFLFEYFSETQRNKGNFPGRFSGRQFSNSRSEMNVSTLELGDSALYLCASSPGRIAYEQYFGPGTRLTVT.

This sequence joins TRBV19 and TRBJ1-5; 8 bases are a match to TRBD1. V lost 3 bases, J lost 5 bases, and 6 bases stayed unmatched. The CDR3 sequence is 15 residues long. The germline V gene has CDR1 LNHDA and CDR2 SQIVND (reference sequence). The CDR3 region has the DNA TGTGCCAGTAGTATCATACAGGGGGGTTATCAGCCCCAGCATTTT. Translated, it gives CASSIIQGGYQPQHF.

The chain is built from TRBV6-4 and TRBJ1-6; a weak D match, TRBD1 (6 bases). Germline loops: CDR1 MRHNA, CDR2 SNTAGT. The V end was cut by 5 bases, the J end by 2 bases, with 10 bases between. The CDR3 contains 15 residues. For the CDR3, the DNA is TGTGCCAGCAGTTCTACAGGGACCTATAATTCACCCCTCCACTTT. Translating it yields CASSSTGTYNSPLHF.

This chain uses TRBV9 with TRBJ2-6; a possible D gene is TRBD1 (5 bases). Germline CDR1 reads SGDLS; CDR2 reads YYNGEE. The CDR3 spans 16 residues. V dropped 3 bases and J dropped 0 bases, with 10 bases sitting between them. CDR3 nucleotide sequence: TGTGCCAGCAGCGCAGGGTATGGCTCTGGGGCCAACGTCCTGACTTTC. The encoded protein is CASSAGYGSGANVLTF.

The V gene is TRBV20-1, the J gene TRBJ1-2, with D tentatively TRBD1 (5 bases). The germline V gene has CDR1 DFQATT and CDR2 SNEGSKA (reference sequence). The CDR3 has 11 residues. Between the trimmed V and J ends, which lost 6 bases and 6 bases, there was a span of 11 bases. Here the CDR3 DNA reads TGCAGTGCCGGGGACGGAGATGGCTACACCTTC. Its protein is CSAGDGDGYTF.

V gene TRBV18 combines with J gene TRBJ2-7, with D perhaps TRBD2 (5 bases). V shed 3 bases and J shed 0 bases, with 15 bases lying between them. Germline CDR1 reads KGHSH; CDR2 reads LQKENI. The CDR3 runs to 16 residues. CDR3 DNA sequence: TGTGCCAGCTCACCCATCATCGAGGGTAACTCCTACGAGCAGTACTTC. This gives the protein CASSPIIEGNSYEQYF.

J is TRBJ2-5 and V is TRBV28; perhaps TRBD2 as D (5 bases). The germline V gene has CDR1 MDHEN and CDR2 SYDVKM. V lost 5 bases and J 3 bases, leaving 10 bases between the germline ends. The CDR3 consists of 13 residues. The CDR3: CASSPPGEETQYF. The CDR3 DNA reads as TGTGCCAGCAGTCCGCCCGGGGAAGAGACCCAGTACTTC.

The rearrangement links TRBV21-1 to TRBJ2-7; the table's TRBD1 call for D was not verified on the DNA. TRBV21-1 counts as a pseudogene. CDR3 length: 20 amino acids. The CDR3 DNA reads TGTGCCAGCAGCAAAGCCTCTTGGTTGCAGGGGACGACCGTCGGGTACGAGCAGTACTTC. It codes for CASSKASWLQGTTVGYEQYF.